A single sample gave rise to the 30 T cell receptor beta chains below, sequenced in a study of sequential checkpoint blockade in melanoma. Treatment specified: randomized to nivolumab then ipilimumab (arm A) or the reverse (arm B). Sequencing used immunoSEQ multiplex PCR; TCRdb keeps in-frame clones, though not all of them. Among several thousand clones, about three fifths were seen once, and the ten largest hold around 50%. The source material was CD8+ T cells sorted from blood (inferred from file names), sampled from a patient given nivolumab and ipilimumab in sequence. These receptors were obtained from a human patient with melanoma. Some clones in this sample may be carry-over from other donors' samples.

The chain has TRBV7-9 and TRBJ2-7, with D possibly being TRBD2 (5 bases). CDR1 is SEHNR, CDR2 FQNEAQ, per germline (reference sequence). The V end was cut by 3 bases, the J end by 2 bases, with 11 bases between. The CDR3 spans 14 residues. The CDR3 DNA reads TGTGCCAGCAGCTTCGGTAGCGCTACCTACGAGCAGTACTTC. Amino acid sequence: CASSFGSATYEQYF. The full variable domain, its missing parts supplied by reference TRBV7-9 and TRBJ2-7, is DTGVSQNPRHKITKRGQNVTFRCDPISEHNRLYWYRQTLGQGPEFLTYFQNEAQLEKSRLLSDRFSAERPKGSFSTLEIQRTEQGDSAMYLCASSFGSATYEQYFGPGTRLTVT.

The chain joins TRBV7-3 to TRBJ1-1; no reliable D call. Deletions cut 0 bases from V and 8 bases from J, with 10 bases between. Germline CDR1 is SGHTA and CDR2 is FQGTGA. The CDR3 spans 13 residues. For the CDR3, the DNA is TGTGCCAGCAGCTTAACGCCTGAGCGGGAAGCTTTCTTT. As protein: CASSLTPEREAFF.

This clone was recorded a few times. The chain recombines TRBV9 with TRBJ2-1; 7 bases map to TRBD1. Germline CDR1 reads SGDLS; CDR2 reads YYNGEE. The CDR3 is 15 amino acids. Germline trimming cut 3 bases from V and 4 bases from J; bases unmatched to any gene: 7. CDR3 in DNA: TGTGCCAGCAGCGAGCCGGCAGGGGGATACAATGAGCAGTTCTTC. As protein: CASSEPAGGYNEQFF.

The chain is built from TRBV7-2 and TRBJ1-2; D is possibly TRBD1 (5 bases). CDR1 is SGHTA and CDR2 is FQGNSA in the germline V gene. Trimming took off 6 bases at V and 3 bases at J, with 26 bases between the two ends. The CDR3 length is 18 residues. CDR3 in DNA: TGTGCCAGCAGTAAAACGCGTTGGGGGGACTCGGGGGACTATGGCTACACCTTC. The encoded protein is CASSKTRWGDSGDYGYTF. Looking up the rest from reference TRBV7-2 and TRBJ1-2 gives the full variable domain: GAGVSQSPSNKVTEKGKDVELRCDPISGHTALYWYRQSLGQGLEFLIYFQGNSAPDKSGLPSDRFSAERTGGSVSTLTIQRTQQEDSAVYLCASSKTRWGDSGDYGYTFGSGTRLTVV.

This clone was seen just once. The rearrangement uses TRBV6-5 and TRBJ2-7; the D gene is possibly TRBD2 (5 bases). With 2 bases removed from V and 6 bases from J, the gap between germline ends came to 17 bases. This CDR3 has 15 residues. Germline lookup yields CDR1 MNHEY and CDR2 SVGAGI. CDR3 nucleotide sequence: TGTGCCAGCAGTTACATACCGGGGTCCCATCGCGAGCAGTACTTC. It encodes CASSYIPGSHREQYF.

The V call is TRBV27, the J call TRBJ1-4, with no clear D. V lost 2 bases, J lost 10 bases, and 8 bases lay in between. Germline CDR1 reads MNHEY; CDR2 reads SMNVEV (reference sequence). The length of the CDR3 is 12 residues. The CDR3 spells CASSLPGGKLFF. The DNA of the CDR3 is TGTGCCAGCAGTTTACCGGGTGGAAAACTGTTTTTT.

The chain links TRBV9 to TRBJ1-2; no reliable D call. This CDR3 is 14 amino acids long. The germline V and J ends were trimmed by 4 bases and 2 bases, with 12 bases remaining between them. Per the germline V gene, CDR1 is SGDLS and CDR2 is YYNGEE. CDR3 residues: CASSLPSPNYGYTF. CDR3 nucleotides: TGTGCCAGCAGCCTCCCCAGTCCGAACTATGGCTACACCTTC. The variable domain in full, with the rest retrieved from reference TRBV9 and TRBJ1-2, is DSGVTQTPKHLITATGQRVTLRCSPRSGDLSVYWYQQSLDQGLQFLIQYYNGEERAKGNILERFSAQQFPDLHSELNLSSLELGDSALYFCASSLPSPNYGYTFGSGTRLTVV.

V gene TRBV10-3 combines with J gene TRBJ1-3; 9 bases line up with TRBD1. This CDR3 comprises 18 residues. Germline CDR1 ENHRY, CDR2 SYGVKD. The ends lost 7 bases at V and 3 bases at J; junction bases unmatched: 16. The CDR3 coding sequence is TGTGCCATCACACCAGGAAGGACAGGGGACTTTAGTGGAAACACCATATATTTT. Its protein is CAITPGRTGDFSGNTIYF.

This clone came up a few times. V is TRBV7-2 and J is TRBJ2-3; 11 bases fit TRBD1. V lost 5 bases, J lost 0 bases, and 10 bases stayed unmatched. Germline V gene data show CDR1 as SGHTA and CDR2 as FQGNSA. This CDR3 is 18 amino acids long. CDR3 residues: CASSPGQGAGISTDTQYF. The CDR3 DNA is TGTGCCAGCAGCCCCGGACAGGGGGCTGGGATTAGCACAGATACGCAGTATTTT.

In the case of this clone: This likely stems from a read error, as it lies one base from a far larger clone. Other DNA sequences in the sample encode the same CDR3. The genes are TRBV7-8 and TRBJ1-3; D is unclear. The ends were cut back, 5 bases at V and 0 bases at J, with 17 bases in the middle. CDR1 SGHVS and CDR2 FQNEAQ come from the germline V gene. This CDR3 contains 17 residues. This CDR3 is CASSQRAGGRSGNTIYF. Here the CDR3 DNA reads TGTGCCAGCAGCCAAAGGGCAGGAGGCCGCTCTGGAAACACCATATATTTT. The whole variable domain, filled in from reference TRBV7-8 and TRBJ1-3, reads GAGVSQSPRYKVAKRGQDVALRCDPISGHVSLFWYQQALGQGPEFLTYFQNEAQLDKSGLPSDRFFAERPEGSVSTLKIQRTQQEDSAVYLCASSQRAGGRSGNTIYFGEGSWLTVV.

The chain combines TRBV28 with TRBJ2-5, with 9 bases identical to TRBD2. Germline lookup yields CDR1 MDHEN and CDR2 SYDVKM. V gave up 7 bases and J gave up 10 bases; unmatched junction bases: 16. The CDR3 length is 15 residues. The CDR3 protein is CASTLSAQRGEDQYF. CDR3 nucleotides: TGTGCCAGCACCCTATCCGCCCAGCGGGGGGAAGACCAGTACTTC.

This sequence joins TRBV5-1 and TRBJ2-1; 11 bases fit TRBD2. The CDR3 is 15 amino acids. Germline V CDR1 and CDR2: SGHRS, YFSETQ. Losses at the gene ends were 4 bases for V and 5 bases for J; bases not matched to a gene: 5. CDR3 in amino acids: CASSVGTSGHNEQFF. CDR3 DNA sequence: TGCGCCAGCAGCGTCGGGACTAGCGGCCACAATGAGCAGTTCTTC. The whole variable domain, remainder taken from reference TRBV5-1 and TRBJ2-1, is KAGVTQTPRYLIKTRGQQVTLSCSPISGHRSVSWYQQTPGQGLQFLFEYFSETQRNKGNFPGRFSGRQFSNSRSEMNVSTLELGDSALYLCASSVGTSGHNEQFFGPGTRLTVL.

CDR3 amino acids: CASSQQVYSRKGSGLLGNEKLFF. DNA for the CDR3: TGTGCCAGCAGCCAACAGGTTTACAGTCGGAAGGGATCGGGACTCCTTGGTAATGAAAAACTGTTTTTT. J is TRBJ1-4 and V is TRBV4-2; tentative D call: TRBD1 (5 bases). This CDR3 is 23 amino acids long. CDR1 and CDR2 from the germline V gene are LGHNA and YNFKEQ. V lost 2 bases, J lost 4 bases, and 35 bases lay in between.

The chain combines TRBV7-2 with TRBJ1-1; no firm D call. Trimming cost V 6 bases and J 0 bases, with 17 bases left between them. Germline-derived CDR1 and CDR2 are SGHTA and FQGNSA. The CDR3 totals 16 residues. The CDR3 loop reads CASSNYGRGMNTEAFF. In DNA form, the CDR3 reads TGTGCCAGCAGTAACTATGGGCGGGGAATGAACACTGAAGCTTTCTTT.

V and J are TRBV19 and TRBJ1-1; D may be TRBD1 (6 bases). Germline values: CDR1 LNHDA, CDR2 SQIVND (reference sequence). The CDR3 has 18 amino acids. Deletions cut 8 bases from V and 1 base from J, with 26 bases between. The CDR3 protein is CASSLYPPGERKNTEAFF. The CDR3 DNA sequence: TGTGCCAGTTCCTTATACCCCCCAGGGGAGCGGAAGAACACTGAAGCTTTCTTT.

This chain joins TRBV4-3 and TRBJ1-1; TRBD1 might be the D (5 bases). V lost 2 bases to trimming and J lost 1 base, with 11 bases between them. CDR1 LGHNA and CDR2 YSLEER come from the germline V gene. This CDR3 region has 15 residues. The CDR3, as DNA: TGCGCCAGCAGCCAATGGGCGGGGGGGAACACTGAAGCTTTCTTT. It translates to CASSQWAGGNTEAFF.

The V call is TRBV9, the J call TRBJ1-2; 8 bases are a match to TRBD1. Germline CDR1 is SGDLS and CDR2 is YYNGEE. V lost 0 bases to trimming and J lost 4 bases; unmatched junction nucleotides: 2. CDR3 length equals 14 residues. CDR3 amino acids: CASSVAQGVYGYTF. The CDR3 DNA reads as TGTGCCAGCAGCGTAGCACAGGGGGTCTATGGCTACACCTTC.

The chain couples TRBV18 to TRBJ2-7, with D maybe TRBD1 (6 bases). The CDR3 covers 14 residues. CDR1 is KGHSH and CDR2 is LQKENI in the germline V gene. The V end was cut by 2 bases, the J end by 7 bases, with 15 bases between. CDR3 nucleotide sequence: TGTGCCAGCTCACCAGGGACACGGGCCAAGGAGCAGTACTTC. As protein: CASSPGTRAKEQYF.

The CDR3 is CASSQGHTGGAYGYTF. As DNA, the CDR3 is TGCGCCAGCAGTCAAGGCCACACAGGGGGCGCCTATGGCTACACCTTC. The genes are TRBV23-1 and TRBJ1-2; 9 nucleotides line up with TRBD1. TRBV23-1 is placed among ORFs of uncertain function. The CDR3 sequence is 16 residues long. Germline trimming cut 2 bases from V and 4 bases from J; bases unmatched to any gene: 8.

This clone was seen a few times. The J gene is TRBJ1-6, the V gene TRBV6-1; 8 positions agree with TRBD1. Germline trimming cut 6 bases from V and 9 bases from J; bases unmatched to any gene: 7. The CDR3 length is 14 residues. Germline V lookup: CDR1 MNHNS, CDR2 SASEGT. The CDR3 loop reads CASRRQGTGSPLHF. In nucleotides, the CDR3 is TGTGCCAGCAGGAGACAGGGGACGGGTTCACCCCTCCACTTT.

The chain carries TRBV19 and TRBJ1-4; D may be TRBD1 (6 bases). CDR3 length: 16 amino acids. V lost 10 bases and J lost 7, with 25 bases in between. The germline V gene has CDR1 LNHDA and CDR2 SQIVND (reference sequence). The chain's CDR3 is CATSPGHMFLGEKLFF. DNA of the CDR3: TGTGCCACCTCTCCGGGACACATGTTTTTGGGTGAAAAACTGTTTTTT. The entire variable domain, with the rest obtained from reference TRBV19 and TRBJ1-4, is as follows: DGGITQSPKYLFRKEGQNVTLSCEQNLNHDAMYWYRQDPGQGLRLIYYSQIVNDFQKGDIAEGYSVSREKKESFPLTVTSAQKNPTAFYLCATSPGHMFLGEKLFFGSGTQLSVL.

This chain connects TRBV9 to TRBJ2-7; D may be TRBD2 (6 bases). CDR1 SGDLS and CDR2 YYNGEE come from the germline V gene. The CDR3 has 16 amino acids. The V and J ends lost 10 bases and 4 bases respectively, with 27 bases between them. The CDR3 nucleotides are TGTGCCGGAGGGGATTCCATCACCCCTCAATTTTACGAGCAGTACTTC. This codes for CAGGDSITPQFYEQYF.

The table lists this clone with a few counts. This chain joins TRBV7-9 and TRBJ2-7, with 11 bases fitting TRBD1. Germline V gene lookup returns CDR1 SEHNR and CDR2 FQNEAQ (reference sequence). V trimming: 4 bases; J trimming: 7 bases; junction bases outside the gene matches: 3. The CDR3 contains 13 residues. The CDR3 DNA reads TGTGCCAGCAGCTGGGGACAGGGGGGAGAGCAGTACTTC. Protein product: CASSWGQGGEQYF.

For the CDR3, the DNA is TGTGCCAGCAGTCGGACAGGGGAGCAGTACTTC. It yields the protein CASSRTGEQYF. J is TRBJ2-7 and V is TRBV28, with 8 nucleotides matching TRBD1. CDR3 length equals 11 residues. Germline V gene sequence: CDR1 MDHEN, CDR2 SYDVKM. V lost 5 bases, J lost 7 bases, and 1 base stayed unmatched. The variable domain in full, with the rest retrieved from reference TRBV28 and TRBJ2-7, is DVKVTQSSRYLVKRTGEKVFLECVQDMDHENMFWYRQDPGLGLRLIYFSYDVKMKEKGDIPEGYSVSREKKERFSLILESASTNQTSMYLCASSRTGEQYFGPGTRLTVT.

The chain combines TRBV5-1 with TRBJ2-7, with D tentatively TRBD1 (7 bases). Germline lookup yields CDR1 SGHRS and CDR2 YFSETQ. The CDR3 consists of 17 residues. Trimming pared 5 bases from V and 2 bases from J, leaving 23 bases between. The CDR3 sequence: CASRTRPGRGVTYEQYF. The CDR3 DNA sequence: TGCGCCAGCAGAACCCGCCCAGGCAGGGGGGTTACCTACGAGCAGTACTTC.

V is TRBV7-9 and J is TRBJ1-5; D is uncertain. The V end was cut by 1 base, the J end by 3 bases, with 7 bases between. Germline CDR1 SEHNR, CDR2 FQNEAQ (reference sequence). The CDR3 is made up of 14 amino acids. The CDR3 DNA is TGTGCCAGCAGCTTAGGCGGATACAATCAGCCCCAGCATTTT. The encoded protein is CASSLGGYNQPQHF.

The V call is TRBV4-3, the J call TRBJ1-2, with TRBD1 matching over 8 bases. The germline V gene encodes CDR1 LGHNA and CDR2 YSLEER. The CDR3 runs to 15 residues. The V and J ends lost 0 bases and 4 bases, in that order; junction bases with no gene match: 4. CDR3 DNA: TGCGCCAGCAGCCAAGACACCGGGACAGGCTATGGCTACACCTTC. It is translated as CASSQDTGTGYGYTF.

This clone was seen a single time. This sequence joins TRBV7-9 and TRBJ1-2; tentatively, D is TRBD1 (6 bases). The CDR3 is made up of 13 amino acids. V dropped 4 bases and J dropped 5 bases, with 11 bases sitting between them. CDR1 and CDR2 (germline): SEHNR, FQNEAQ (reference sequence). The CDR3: CASSSAGEYGYTF. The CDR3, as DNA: TGTGCCAGCAGCTCAGCAGGGGAATATGGCTACACCTTC.

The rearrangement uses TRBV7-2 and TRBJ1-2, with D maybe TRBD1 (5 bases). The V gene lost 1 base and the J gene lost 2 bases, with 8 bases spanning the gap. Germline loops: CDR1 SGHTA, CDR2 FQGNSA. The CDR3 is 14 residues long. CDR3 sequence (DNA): TGTGCCAGCAGCTTAGATGCAGGGAACTATGGCTACACCTTC. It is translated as CASSLDAGNYGYTF.

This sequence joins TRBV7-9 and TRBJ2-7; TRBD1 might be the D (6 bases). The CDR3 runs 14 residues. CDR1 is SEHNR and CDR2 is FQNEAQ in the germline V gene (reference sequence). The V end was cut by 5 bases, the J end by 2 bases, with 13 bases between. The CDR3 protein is CASSPLRGPYEQYF. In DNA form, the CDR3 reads TGTGCCAGCAGCCCACTCAGGGGTCCCTACGAGCAGTACTTC.